The sample holds many counts of the clone carrying this T cell receptor (beta chain). Its antigen is unidentified. The data derive from a study of identical twins. MiXCR was run by TCRdb on the 5' RACE reads, yielding one entry per CDR3 protein. The profile shows roughly 240,000 distinct CDR3 sequences, approximately 8% of them singletons. Germline-derived CDR1 and CDR2 are MDHEN and SYDVKM. This CDR3 region has 16 residues. Trimming stripped 3 bases from V and 2 bases from J, with 13 bases between. Regarding the study as a whole: Insertions ran lower in abundant cord blood beta clonotypes, though not in memory repertoires.

All donors comprised healthy Caucasians. The sample was also reused in another study, on yellow fever vaccine responses in identical twins.

The chain combines TRBV28 with TRBJ1-4; no clear D. This clonotype was obtained from a woman younger than 35 in good health. The sequenced sample consisted of CD8+ T cells sorted from blood. The CDR3 bases are TGTGCCAGCAGTTTTGGTGAAAACTCCACTAATGAAAAACTGTTTTTT. It codes for CASSFGENSTNEKLFF.